These 29 T cell receptor beta chains came from one sample sequenced in a study of memory CD8 T cells in hepatitis C reinfection. The sample's time point: pre-reinfection, 55 to 20 weeks before reinfection detection. Sorted cells were sequenced directly ex vivo without any in vitro expansion. Here immunoSEQ multiplex PCR was the method, and the copy in TCRdb shows in-frame clones only, minus some. The data show tens of thousands of clones, with under 90% seen just once and 1% held by the top ten. Specimen: naive CD8+ T cells sorted from blood. These receptors came from a man aged 18 to 35 with hepatitis C virus infection.

The rearrangement uses TRBV19 and TRBJ2-7; 7 positions agree with TRBD1. Germline-derived CDR1 and CDR2 are LNHDA and SQIVND (reference sequence). The CDR3 contains 10 residues. The ends lost 10 bases at V and 13 bases at J; junction bases unmatched: 10. The CDR3 is CATTRAGGYF. The CDR3 region has the DNA TGTGCCACGACGAGGGCAGGGGGATACTTC.

By sample share, this clone is medium-sized. The J gene is TRBJ1-1, the V gene TRBV2; 8 bases are a match to TRBD1. Trimming removed 6 bases from V and 1 base from J; junction bases left unmatched: 4. The germline V gene encodes CDR1 SNHLY and CDR2 FYNNEI. This CDR3 spans 14 amino acids. The CDR3 coding sequence is TGTGCCAGCAGCATGACAGGGGAGAACACTGAAGCTTTCTTT. This translates into CASSMTGENTEAFF. Full variable domain (remainder filled in from reference TRBV2 and TRBJ1-1): EPEVTQTPSHQVTQMGQEVILRCVPISNHLYFYWYRQILGQKVEFLVSFYNNEISEKSEIFDDQFSVERPDGSNFTLKIRSTKLEDSAMYFCASSMTGENTEAFFGQGTRLTVV.

The chain combines TRBV4-1 with TRBJ2-7, with TRBD1 as a possible D gene (5 bases). CDR1 and CDR2 from the germline V gene are MGHRA and YSYEKL. Trimming removed 1 base at V and 6 bases at J, with 16 bases between. This CDR3 has 15 residues. The CDR3 bases are TGCGCCAGCAGCCAAGTCGAACAGGCCCAACCCGAGCAGTACTTC. Encoded protein: CASSQVEQAQPEQYF.

Concerning this clone itself: Mismatch with germline at one junction end may stem from a read error. V is TRBV7-2 and J is TRBJ2-3, with TRBD2 matching 9 bases. Per the germline V gene, CDR1 is SGHTA and CDR2 is FQGNSA. The CDR3 runs to 16 residues. The chain's CDR3 is CAGSLTPGLATDTQYF. CDR3 nucleotide sequence: TGTGCCGGCAGCTTAACTCCGGGACTAGCAACAGATACGCAGTATTTT.

V is TRBV27 and J is TRBJ2-7; D not resolved. The germline gives CDR1 MNHEY, CDR2 SMNVEV (reference sequence). The CDR3 sequence is 14 residues long. The V end lost 6 bases, the J end lost 3 bases, and 15 bases lay between the germline ends. In nucleotides, the CDR3 is TGTGCCAGCAGCCACGCGGATCGGTTCTACGAGCAGTACTTC. Translated: CASSHADRFYEQYF.

The rearrangement joins TRBV2 to TRBJ2-5, with 9 bases aligning to TRBD1. The CDR3 is made up of 15 amino acids. Germline values: CDR1 SNHLY, CDR2 FYNNEI. V shed 3 bases and J 7 bases; nucleotides not matched to a gene: 9. In DNA form, the CDR3 reads TGTGCCAGCAGTGACCCAACCCGACAGGGGGGGACCCAGTACTTC. As protein: CASSDPTRQGGTQYF. Full variable domain (missing parts from reference TRBV2 and TRBJ2-5): EPEVTQTPSHQVTQMGQEVILRCVPISNHLYFYWYRQILGQKVEFLVSFYNNEISEKSEIFDDQFSVERPDGSNFTLKIRSTKLEDSAMYFCASSDPTRQGGTQYFGPGTRLLVL.

This clone was seen once. V gene TRBV28 combines with J gene TRBJ1-1, with D perhaps matching TRBD1 (6 bases). Germline V CDR1 and CDR2: MDHEN, SYDVKM. CDR3 length: 16 residues. V shed 2 bases and J shed 0 bases, with 13 bases lying between them. DNA of the CDR3: TGTGCCAGCAGTTTACGGGGGGCAGGGATGAACACTGAAGCTTTCTTT. This sequence encodes CASSLRGAGMNTEAFF.

The chain is built from TRBV7-6 and TRBJ2-7; tentative D call: TRBD2 (5 bases). The germline V gene has CDR1 SGHVS and CDR2 FNYEAQ. V was shortened by 1 base and J by 7 bases, with 14 bases between the two germline ends. The CDR3 contains 14 residues. CDR3 sequence (DNA): TGTGCCAGCAGCTTAGGGGGTACGGGCGGGGAGCAGTACTTC. This codes for CASSLGGTGGEQYF.

This sequence joins TRBV7-9 and TRBJ2-7, with TRBD2 as a possible D gene (6 bases). CDR1 and CDR2 from the germline V gene are SEHNR and FQNEAQ (reference sequence). The CDR3 extends over 14 amino acids. V lost 3 bases to trimming and J lost 0 bases, with 9 bases between them. The chain's CDR3 is CASSFGGTSYEQYF. The CDR3 DNA sequence: TGTGCCAGCAGCTTCGGCGGGACCTCCTACGAGCAGTACTTC.

The chain couples TRBV6-1 to TRBJ1-2; D is uncertain. This CDR3 contains 10 residues. The V and J ends lost 7 bases and 3 bases respectively, with 3 bases between them. Germline V gene data show CDR1 as MNHNS and CDR2 as SASEGT. The CDR3 reads CASTDYGYTF. DNA for the CDR3: TGTGCCAGCACCGACTATGGCTACACCTTC.

V is TRBV5-8 and J is TRBJ2-7; 10 bases match TRBD2. From germline, CDR1 is SGHTS and CDR2 YDEGEE. The CDR3 runs 16 residues. The trim removed 2 bases at V and 4 bases at J, leaving 9 bases unmatched. The CDR3 reads CASSFRLAGPGYEQYF. The CDR3 region has the DNA TGTGCCAGCAGCTTTCGACTAGCGGGTCCGGGGTACGAGCAGTACTTC.

This sequence joins TRBV5-6 and TRBJ2-1; D possibly corresponds to TRBD1 (6 bases). Trimming removed 1 base at V and 4 bases at J, with 9 bases between. CDR1 and CDR2 (germline): SGHDT, YYEEEE. This CDR3 has 14 amino acids. CDR3 sequence reads: CASSLRTAYNEQFF. The CDR3 nucleotides read TGTGCCAGCAGCTTGAGGACAGCTTACAATGAGCAGTTCTTC.

The genes are TRBV7-9 and TRBJ1-4; no clear D gene. Trimming took 2 bases from V and 4 from J, leaving 14 bases between them. Germline V gives CDR1 SEHNR, CDR2 FQNEAQ (reference sequence). The CDR3 runs 16 residues. Here the CDR3 reads CASSLLTLGINEKLFF. CDR3 in DNA: TGTGCCAGCAGCTTATTGACACTCGGAATTAATGAAAAACTGTTTTTT. The full variable domain, its missing parts supplied by reference TRBV7-9 and TRBJ1-4, is DTGVSQNPRHKITKRGQNVTFRCDPISEHNRLYWYRQTLGQGPEFLTYFQNEAQLEKSRLLSDRFSAERPKGSFSTLEIQRTEQGDSAMYLCASSLLTLGINEKLFFGSGTQLSVL.

The rearrangement uses TRBV5-6 and TRBJ1-2, with D uncertain. The germline V gene encodes CDR1 SGHDT and CDR2 YYEEEE. V was shortened by 2 bases and J by 4 bases, with 12 bases between the two germline ends. CDR3 length equals 14 residues. The DNA of the CDR3 is TGTGCCAGCAGCTTACGAACATTCTTCTATGGCTACACCTTC. Its protein is CASSLRTFFYGYTF.

V is TRBV10-3 and J is TRBJ1-1, with 7 bases fitting TRBD1. CDR3 length: 17 amino acids. Germline V CDR1 and CDR2: ENHRY, SYGVKD. The junction had 12 bases not matched to a gene; V was cut back by 5 bases and J by 0 bases. DNA for the CDR3: TGTGCCATCAGTAGGGCCGGGACAGTCTATATGAACACTGAAGCTTTCTTT. Residues: CAISRAGTVYMNTEAFF.

The V and J genes are TRBV7-2 and TRBJ2-5; no reliable D call. V shed 1 base and J shed 5 bases, with 14 bases lying between them. CDR1 and CDR2 (germline): SGHTA, FQGNSA. The CDR3 spans 15 residues. DNA for the CDR3: TGTGCCAGCAGCTTAGGCTGGCTCTCCAAGGAGACCCAGTACTTC. Residues: CASSLGWLSKETQYF.

The rearrangement uses TRBV27 and TRBJ2-5, with 10 bases fitting TRBD2. The tail of the sequence fits TRBJ2-7 better, so the J call may be wrong. The CDR3 has 14 amino acids. Germline assignment: CDR1 MNHEY and CDR2 SMNVEV (reference sequence). CDR3 nucleotides: TGTGCCAGCAGCCAGACAGCGGGAGGGACCGAGCAGTACTTC. Encoded protein: CASSQTAGGTEQYF.

The chain links TRBV11-1 to TRBJ2-7; 10 bases fit TRBD2. The CDR3 length is 15 residues. J gave up 3 bases and V 4 bases, and 6 bases lay outside the gene matches. CDR1 is SGHAT and CDR2 is FQDESV in the germline V gene (reference sequence). The CDR3 sequence: CASSSWTSGNYEQYF. DNA of the CDR3: TGTGCCAGCAGCTCCTGGACTAGCGGAAACTACGAGCAGTACTTC.

The V and J genes are TRBV28 and TRBJ2-5, with D perhaps matching TRBD2 (5 bases). Trimming shortened V by 3 bases and J by 5 bases, and 10 bases separated the two germline ends. CDR3 length: 13 amino acids. The germline V gene encodes CDR1 MDHEN and CDR2 SYDVKM. CDR3 in DNA: TGTGCCAGCAGTTTCCGGACGGGGGAGACCCAGTACTTC. Its protein is CASSFRTGETQYF.

This sequence joins TRBV6-5 and TRBJ1-6; 8 nucleotides line up with TRBD1. The germline V gene encodes CDR1 MNHEY and CDR2 SVGAGI. V lost 6 bases, J lost 9 bases, and 7 bases stayed unmatched. CDR3 length equals 14 residues. CDR3 DNA sequence: TGTGCCAGCAGCTCGACAGGGGCGGGTTCACCCCTCCACTTT. The encoded protein is CASSSTGAGSPLHF.

The genes are TRBV10-2 and TRBJ2-7, with 7 bases matching TRBD1. Germline V CDR1 and CDR2: WSHSY, SAAADI. The ends lost 4 bases at V and 5 bases at J; junction bases unmatched: 5. CDR3 length: 13 amino acids. The CDR3: CASSVDRVDEQYV. The CDR3 nucleotides are TGCGCCAGCAGTGTTGACAGGGTAGACGAGCAGTACGTC.

The chain couples TRBV7-8 to TRBJ2-3; D gene uncertain. Germline CDR1 is SGHVS and CDR2 is FQNEAQ. This CDR3 region has 14 residues. Deletions cut 0 bases from V and 1 base from J, with 5 bases between. The CDR3 DNA is TGTGCCAGCAGCTTAGCGCAGGGCACAGATACGCAGTATTTT. Encoded protein: CASSLAQGTDTQYF.

The chain joins TRBV5-1 to TRBJ1-2; TRBD1 agrees at 8 bases. Germline assignment: CDR1 SGHRS and CDR2 YFSETQ. This CDR3 comprises 15 residues. The V segment lost 0 bases and the J segment 2 bases; nucleotides outside the gene matches: 3. The CDR3 DNA follows: TGCGCCAGCAGCTTGGGACAGGGGAGGAACTATGGCTACACCTTC. Protein sequence: CASSLGQGRNYGYTF.

The V call is TRBV11-2, the J call TRBJ2-1, with 10 bases that match TRBD2. V was pared by 2 bases and J by 7 bases, with 5 bases of the junction left unmatched. The CDR3 is 15 residues long. Germline lookup yields CDR1 SGHAT and CDR2 FQNNGV. The CDR3 loop is CASSLTSGAGNEQFF. The DNA of the CDR3 is TGTGCCAGCAGCTTAACTAGCGGGGCAGGGAATGAGCAGTTCTTC.

This clone was counted a few times. This chain uses TRBV2 with TRBJ2-2; the match to TRBD2 covers 7 bases. This CDR3 contains 14 residues. Germline values: CDR1 SNHLY, CDR2 FYNNEI. V gave up 7 bases and J gave up 3 bases; unmatched junction bases: 5. The CDR3 nucleotides read TGTGCCAGCACCCAGACTAGCCACACCGGGGAGCTGTTTTTT. Protein: CASTQTSHTGELFF.

The CDR3 reads CASSYSGQGTDTQYF. CDR3 sequence (DNA): TGTGCCAGCAGTTACTCGGGACAGGGAACAGATACGCAGTATTTT. V gene TRBV6-5 combines with J gene TRBJ2-3; TRBD1 matches 9 bases. This CDR3 is built from 15 residues. The J segment lost 3 bases and the V segment lost 0 bases, leaving 1 base of the junction unmatched. From germline, CDR1 is MNHEY and CDR2 SVGAGI.

V gene TRBV28 combines with J gene TRBJ2-1, with 7 bases identical to TRBD1. The V and J ends lost 6 bases and 7 bases, in that order; junction bases with no gene match: 9. This CDR3 spans 14 amino acids. Germline V gene lookup returns CDR1 MDHEN and CDR2 SYDVKM. The CDR3 reads CASRQGEQTNEQFF. The CDR3 DNA follows: TGTGCCAGCAGGCAGGGGGAACAAACGAATGAGCAGTTCTTC.

The DNA of the CDR3 is TGTGCCACCAGCAGTGACGGAGGGGGCTACTATAATTCACCCCTCCACTTT. This codes for CATSSDGGGYYNSPLHF. V gene TRBV15 combines with J gene TRBJ1-6, with TRBD1 identical over 7 bases. This CDR3 is built from 17 residues. Looked up from germline, CDR1 is LNHNV and CDR2 is YYDKDF (reference sequence). V gave up 3 bases and J gave up 3 bases; unmatched junction bases: 8.

The rearrangement joins TRBV6-6 to TRBJ1-2; TRBD1 might be the D (6 bases). The germline V and J ends were trimmed by 4 bases and 4 bases, with 13 bases remaining between them. The CDR3 consists of 14 residues. Germline assignment: CDR1 MNHNY and CDR2 SVGAGI (reference sequence). The CDR3 loop reads CASSSRQDFYGYTF. CDR3 DNA sequence: TGTGCCAGCAGTTCCCGACAGGACTTCTATGGCTACACCTTC.